This T cell receptor beta chain was observed in a study of blood T cell repertoires in COVID-19 (dated by TCRdb to 2018 to 2020). Regarding the research as a whole: Samples from collaborators originated in the United States, Italy and Spain and spanned both the acute and convalescent phases of COVID-19. The material from the prospective study consisted of cDNA or gDNA derived from T cells, B-cell-depleted T cells, or PBMCs. A freely available public database, intended as a resource for researchers studying the immune response to SARS-CoV-2, is where the repertoires were released. A de-identified subject ID, COVID-19 status, age in years and sex were almost always included in the sample metadata. Where HLA class I and class II types were available, the types were taken from metadata supplied by the sample provider, not from assay-based typing. Samples came from the ongoing ImmuneRACE study (first 160 participants) plus 1,254 subjects from 6 global collaborators. Subjects who had been exposed to COVID-19, were actively infected with it, or had recovered from it provided the deeply sampled blood TCRbeta repertoires that made up the dataset.

The investigation overall reported the following: The amount of clinical and demographic metadata varied by source and participant and was provided uncurated.

TCRbeta CDR3 regions were amplified from genomic DNA by means of the immunoSEQ Assay, a bias-controlled multiplex PCR. The paper's data handling went like this. The number of nucleated cells in each sample was estimated by amplification of reference gene primers within the assay. Sequence reads were collapsed and filtered to measure the absolute abundance of every unique TCRbeta CDR3 rearrangement. For each sample, productive Simpson clonality was calculated by taking the square root of Simpson's diversity index across productive rearrangements. What TCRdb holds here is the immuneACCESS table cut down to in-frame rearrangements. Part of the clones is not present; checked against another copy, under half of the missing clones reflect an unresolved V gene, and the others are unexplained. That table is the source of V, J and clone size, and D and trimming were worked out from the DNA. Counted in this sample were fewer than 350,000 clones; 85% of them appeared once. The ten largest clonotypes hold under 2% of the sample.

Turning to this clone: The antigen it recognizes is unknown. No much larger clone is present one base from it, and per-base qualities are unavailable.

From cysteine to phenylalanine, the CDR3 is 13 amino acids long. Just CDR3 DNA is preserved here, 39 bases in frame from base 1. In the prospective study, participants were roughly 18 to 90 years old, resided in 24 geographic areas of the United States, and were enrolled through a virtual design. To assign participants to cohorts, the prospective study relied on clinical history that participants themselves reported in a screening survey and a study questionnaire. Exposed participants had been in contact, within 2 weeks of entering the study, with a person who had a PCR-confirmed or clinician-diagnosed case of COVID-19. In the prospective study, mobile phlebotomists collected whole blood, serum and a nasopharyngeal or oropharyngeal swab from each participant. Over an approximately 2-month period, participants in the prospective study had the option of providing additional blood draws and questionnaires. Blood samples from the prospective study were shipped frozen or at room temperature prior to DNA extraction.

Recombination joined TRBV21-1 with TRBJ2-6; TRBD1 is the table's D call and was not checked against the DNA. TRBV21-1 is recorded as a pseudogene. This TCR came from a woman aged 25 to 39 who had been exposed to COVID-19. The source material was PBMCs or T cells enriched from blood (not recorded which). In nucleotides, the sequence is TGTGCCAGACTCCCGGGACAGGCCAACGTCCTGACTTTC. The resulting protein is CARLPGQANVLTF.